Listed below are T cell receptor beta chains from one sample, sequenced in a study of blood T cell repertoires in COVID-19. Libraries were prepared by immunoSEQ multiplex PCR; TCRdb keeps only in-frame clonotypes and omits some of them. Here the sample spans 55,000 to 75,000 clones, just over 85% being singletons. Sequenced sample: peripheral blood. The receptors here all came from a man in his fifties with active COVID-19. The CDR3 runs from the conserved cysteine through the conserved F or W. The order of the fields is J gene, V gene, clone size, D gene, CDR3 protein, CDR3 DNA. D genes are given only for firm matches. Size tells how often a clone was seen (once, few, many) or the class of an expanded clone, and some rows leave it out.

j_call: TRBJ2-3; v_call: TRBV27; clone_size: -; d_call: TRBD2; cdr3_aa: CASNPSGRHINTDTQYF; cdr3_nt: TGTGCCAGCAACCCTAGCGGGAGGCACATAAACACAGATACGCAGTATTTT
j_call: TRBJ1-4; v_call: TRBV5-1; clone_size: -; d_call: -; cdr3_aa: CASSLVAANEKLFF; cdr3_nt: TGCGCCAGCAGCTTGGTGGCAGCGAATGAAAAACTGTTTTTT
j_call: TRBJ2-5; v_call: TRBV7-3; clone_size: -; d_call: -; cdr3_aa: CASSLTPRETQYF; cdr3_nt: TGTGCCAGCAGCTTAACCCCTCGGGAGACCCAGTACTTC
j_call: TRBJ2-3; v_call: TRBV2; clone_size: -; d_call: TRBD2; cdr3_aa: CASSDSLAGTDTQYF; cdr3_nt: TGTGCCAGCAGTGATAGTCTAGCGGGCACAGATACGCAGTATTTT
j_call: TRBJ2-7; v_call: TRBV5-4; clone_size: -; d_call: TRBD1; cdr3_aa: CASSRPGQGAREQYF; cdr3_nt: TGTGCCAGCAGCCGTCCCGGACAGGGGGCCCGCGAGCAGTACTTC
j_call: TRBJ1-1; v_call: TRBV7-2; clone_size: -; d_call: -; cdr3_aa: CASSPGQGGTEAFF; cdr3_nt: TGTGCCAGCAGCCCAGGACAAGGGGGCACTGAAGCTTTCTTT
j_call: TRBJ1-2; v_call: TRBV5-1; clone_size: -; d_call: -; cdr3_aa: CASSRDVGANYGYTF; cdr3_nt: TGCGCCAGCAGCCGGGATGTGGGAGCTAACTATGGCTACACCTTC
j_call: TRBJ2-1; v_call: TRBV7-3; clone_size: -; d_call: TRBD2; cdr3_aa: CASSLLGTSGRNEQFF; cdr3_nt: TGTGCCAGCAGCTTACTGGGGACTAGCGGGAGAAATGAGCAGTTCTTC
j_call: TRBJ1-4; v_call: TRBV18; clone_size: once; d_call: TRBD1; cdr3_aa: CASSPGQGRSNEKLFF; cdr3_nt: TGTGCCAGCTCACCCGGACAGGGGAGGTCTAATGAAAAACTGTTTTTT
j_call: TRBJ2-7; v_call: TRBV30; clone_size: -; d_call: TRBD2; cdr3_aa: CAWMRSGGYEQYF; cdr3_nt: TGTGCCTGGATGCGTAGCGGGGGCTACGAGCAGTACTTC
j_call: TRBJ2-3; v_call: TRBV11-3; clone_size: -; d_call: -; cdr3_aa: CASSILRESTQYF; cdr3_nt: TGTGCCAGCAGCATCCTCCGGGAGTCCACGCAGTATTTT
j_call: TRBJ2-2; v_call: TRBV27; clone_size: few; d_call: -; cdr3_aa: CASKRARNTGELFF; cdr3_nt: TGTGCCAGCAAAAGAGCGCGGAACACCGGGGAGCTGTTTTTT
j_call: TRBJ1-5; v_call: TRBV10-3; clone_size: -; d_call: TRBD1; cdr3_aa: CAISSQGALSNQPQHF; cdr3_nt: TGTGCCATCAGTAGCCAGGGGGCCCTAAGCAATCAGCCCCAGCATTTT
j_call: TRBJ2-7; v_call: TRBV9; clone_size: -; d_call: -; cdr3_aa: CASSVDGYEQYF; cdr3_nt: TGTGCCAGCAGCGTAGACGGCTACGAGCAGTACTTC
j_call: TRBJ2-5; v_call: TRBV28; clone_size: -; d_call: TRBD2; cdr3_aa: CASRLAGGVGETQYF; cdr3_nt: TGTGCCAGCCGACTAGCGGGAGGAGTCGGGGAGACCCAGTACTTC
j_call: TRBJ2-7; v_call: TRBV14; clone_size: -; d_call: -; cdr3_aa: CASSQMWEKYF; cdr3_nt: TGTGCCAGCAGCCAAATGTGGGAGAAGTACTTC
j_call: TRBJ2-5; v_call: TRBV19; clone_size: -; d_call: -; cdr3_aa: CASSIRSVAQETQYF; cdr3_nt: TGTGCCAGTAGTATCAGATCGGTAGCTCAAGAGACCCAGTACTTC
j_call: TRBJ2-1; v_call: TRBV7-7; clone_size: once; d_call: -; cdr3_aa: CASSLETGYNEQFF; cdr3_nt: TGTGCCAGCAGCCTGGAGACAGGATACAATGAGCAGTTCTTC
j_call: TRBJ2-7; v_call: TRBV28; clone_size: once; d_call: TRBD2; cdr3_aa: CASSLSPLKPAGGRSYEQYF; cdr3_nt: TGTGCCAGCAGTTTGAGCCCCCTTAAGCCAGCTGGCGGGAGGTCCTACGAGCAGTACTTC
j_call: TRBJ2-3; v_call: TRBV27; clone_size: -; d_call: TRBD2; cdr3_aa: CASRETSGRDTQYF; cdr3_nt: TGTGCCAGCAGAGAAACTAGCGGGAGGGATACGCAGTATTTT
j_call: TRBJ2-5; v_call: TRBV14; clone_size: -; d_call: -; cdr3_aa: CASSLGEGRFGVQETQYF; cdr3_nt: TGTGCCAGCAGCCTCGGAGAGGGCCGGTTCGGGGTTCAAGAGACCCAGTACTTC
j_call: TRBJ2-7; v_call: TRBV19; clone_size: few; d_call: TRBD2; cdr3_aa: CASSPRTSGATYEQYF; cdr3_nt: TGTGCCAGTAGTCCTCGGACTAGCGGGGCCACCTACGAGCAGTACTTC
j_call: TRBJ2-7; v_call: TRBV7-6; clone_size: -; d_call: -; cdr3_aa: CASSRTGGYEQYF; cdr3_nt: TGTGCCTCAAGCCGCACAGGAGGGTACGAGCAGTACTTC
j_call: TRBJ2-1; v_call: TRBV7-9; clone_size: -; d_call: TRBD2; cdr3_aa: CASSLMTSEREANEQFF; cdr3_nt: TGTGCCAGCAGCTTAATGACTAGCGAACGGGAGGCTAATGAGCAGTTCTTC
j_call: TRBJ2-7; v_call: TRBV7-2; clone_size: -; d_call: TRBD2; cdr3_aa: CASSSAGGTYEQYF; cdr3_nt: TGTGCCAGCAGCTCAGCGGGAGGGACCTACGAGCAGTACTTC
j_call: TRBJ1-2; v_call: TRBV6-5; clone_size: once; d_call: TRBD1; cdr3_aa: CASSGYGTGGIGYTF; cdr3_nt: TGTGCCAGCAGCGGTTACGGGACAGGGGGAATTGGCTACACCTTC
j_call: TRBJ2-7; v_call: TRBV4-1; clone_size: -; d_call: -; cdr3_aa: CASSQERDSYEQYF; cdr3_nt: TGCGCCAGCAGCCAAGAGCGGGACTCCTACGAGCAGTACTTC
j_call: TRBJ2-6; v_call: TRBV6-1; clone_size: -; d_call: -; cdr3_aa: CASSEALGRAEIGANVLTF; cdr3_nt: TGTGCCAGCAGTGAAGCGCTCGGGCGGGCCGAAATTGGGGCCAACGTCCTGACTTTC
j_call: TRBJ2-3; v_call: TRBV2; clone_size: -; d_call: TRBD2; cdr3_aa: CASSEALSGVSTDTQYF; cdr3_nt: TGTGCCAGCAGTGAAGCGCTTAGCGGGGTTAGCACAGATACGCAGTATTTT
j_call: TRBJ1-3; v_call: TRBV9; clone_size: -; d_call: TRBD1; cdr3_aa: CASSVTGEPGNTIYF; cdr3_nt: TGTGCCAGCAGCGTTACAGGGGAGCCCGGAAACACCATATATTTT
j_call: TRBJ1-1; v_call: TRBV29-1; clone_size: once; d_call: TRBD1; cdr3_aa: CSVRDRVSGTEAFF; cdr3_nt: TGCAGCGTTAGGGACAGGGTTTCGGGCACTGAAGCTTTCTTT
j_call: TRBJ2-7; v_call: TRBV30; clone_size: -; d_call: -; cdr3_aa: CAWSDRDMGTYEQYF; cdr3_nt: TGTGCCTGGAGTGACCGGGACATGGGGACCTACGAGCAGTACTTC
j_call: TRBJ2-3; v_call: TRBV7-8; clone_size: -; d_call: -; cdr3_aa: CATKGLATDTQYF; cdr3_nt: TGTGCCACCAAGGGGCTAGCGACAGATACGCAGTATTTT
j_call: TRBJ1-1; v_call: TRBV11-3; clone_size: -; d_call: -; cdr3_aa: CASSSVPDTEAFF; cdr3_nt: TGTGCCAGCAGCTCCGTTCCGGACACTGAAGCTTTCTTT
j_call: TRBJ1-2; v_call: TRBV7-8; clone_size: -; d_call: -; cdr3_aa: CASSLVDSRLNYGYTF; cdr3_nt: TGTGCCAGCAGCTTAGTAGACAGTCGCCTAAACTATGGCTACACCTTC
j_call: TRBJ2-7; v_call: TRBV5-1; clone_size: -; d_call: -; cdr3_aa: CASSLVPGSVAEQYF; cdr3_nt: TGCGCCAGCAGCTTGGTGCCGGGATCGGTAGCCGAGCAGTACTTC
j_call: TRBJ2-1; v_call: TRBV19; clone_size: few; d_call: TRBD2; cdr3_aa: CASSTLTSGSYNEQFF; cdr3_nt: TGTGCCAGTAGTACATTGACTAGCGGGAGCTACAATGAGCAGTTCTTC
j_call: TRBJ2-5; v_call: TRBV7-2; clone_size: -; d_call: -; cdr3_aa: CASKAGRVRETQYF; cdr3_nt: TGTGCCAGCAAGGCCGGCAGGGTTAGAGAGACCCAGTACTTC
j_call: TRBJ2-1; v_call: TRBV9; clone_size: few; d_call: TRBD2; cdr3_aa: CASSGLAGSPGNEQFF; cdr3_nt: TGTGCCAGCAGCGGACTAGCGGGATCCCCTGGCAATGAGCAGTTCTTC
j_call: TRBJ2-5; v_call: TRBV7-2; clone_size: -; d_call: TRBD1; cdr3_aa: CASSLDRGETQYF; cdr3_nt: TGTGCCAGCAGCCTGGACAGGGGGGAGACCCAGTACTTC